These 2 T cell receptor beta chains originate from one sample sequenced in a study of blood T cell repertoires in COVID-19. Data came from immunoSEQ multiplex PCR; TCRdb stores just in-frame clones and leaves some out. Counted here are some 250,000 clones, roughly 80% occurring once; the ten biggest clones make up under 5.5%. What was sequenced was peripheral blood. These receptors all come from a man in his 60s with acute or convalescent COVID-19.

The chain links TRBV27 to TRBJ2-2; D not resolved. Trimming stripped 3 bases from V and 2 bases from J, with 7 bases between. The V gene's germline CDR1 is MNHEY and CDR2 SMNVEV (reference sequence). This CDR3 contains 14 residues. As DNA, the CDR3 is TGTGCCAGCAGTTTCAGTCCCAACACCGGGGAGCTGTTTTTT. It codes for CASSFSPNTGELFF.

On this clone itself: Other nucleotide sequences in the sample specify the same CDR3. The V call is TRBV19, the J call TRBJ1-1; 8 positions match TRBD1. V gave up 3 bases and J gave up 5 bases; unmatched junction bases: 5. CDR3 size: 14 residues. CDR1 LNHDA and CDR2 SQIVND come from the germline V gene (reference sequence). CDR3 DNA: TGTGCCAGTAGTATTACAGGGGGAAGGACTGAAGCTTTCTTT. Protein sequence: CASSITGGRTEAFF.